The subject of this entry is one T cell receptor beta chain. Its antigen remains unidentified. The CDR3 length is 15 residues. The V end lost 10 bases, the J end lost 4 bases, and 20 bases lay between the germline ends. A J-beta primer mix and a sample-barcoded 5' primer were used in a second PCR of about 7 to 12 cycles. The template-switch adaptor was a 5' adaptor with 12 random nucleotides. It tagged each cDNA molecule. Each CDR3 protein gets one entry after TCRdb re-called the 5' RACE reads with MiXCR. This table holds 450,000 to 600,000 distinct CDR3 sequences, around 27% found once. These data belong to a study of blood T cells in healthy people across ages. Study-wide results and caveats: Observed TCR beta diversity per million T cells went down as age went up. This fall followed a roughly linear course with age.

This sample also appeared in a second study, on T cells of mothers and their children. That source adds: Extraction yielded RNA that went, in full, into cDNA synthesis at around 1.6 ug per 15 ul. Similar effects of thymic selection on TCR recombination output were recorded in related and unrelated pairs.

The sample was blood. This TCR was sampled from a boy aged 2 to 10 in good health. This chain joins TRBV12-3 or TRBV12-4 and TRBJ2-1; D might be TRBD2 (6 bases). The CDR3 region is CAIHRHGTVYNEQFF. The DNA for the CDR3 is TGTGCCATCCATCGTCACGGGACTGTATACAATGAGCAGTTCTTC.